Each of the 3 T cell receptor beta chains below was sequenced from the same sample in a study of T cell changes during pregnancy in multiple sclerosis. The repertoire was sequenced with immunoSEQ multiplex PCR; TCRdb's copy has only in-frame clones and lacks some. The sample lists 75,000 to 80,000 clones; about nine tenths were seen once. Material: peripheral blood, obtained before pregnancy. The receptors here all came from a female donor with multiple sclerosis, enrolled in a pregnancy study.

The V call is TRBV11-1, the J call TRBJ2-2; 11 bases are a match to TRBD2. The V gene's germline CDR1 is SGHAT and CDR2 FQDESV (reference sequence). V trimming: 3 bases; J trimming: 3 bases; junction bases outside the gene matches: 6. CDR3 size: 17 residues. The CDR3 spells CASSFPRTSGYTGELFF. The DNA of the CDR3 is TGTGCCAGCAGCTTTCCCCGGACTAGCGGGTACACCGGGGAGCTGTTTTTT.

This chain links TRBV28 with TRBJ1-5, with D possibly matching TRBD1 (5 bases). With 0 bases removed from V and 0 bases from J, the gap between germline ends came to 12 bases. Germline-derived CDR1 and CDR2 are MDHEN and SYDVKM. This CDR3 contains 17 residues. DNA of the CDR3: TGTGCCAGCAGTTTATGGCAGGGAGGATATAGCAATCAGCCCCAGCATTTT. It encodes CASSLWQGGYSNQPQHF.

The CDR3 sequence: CASSLALAGNTEAFF. In nucleotides, the CDR3 is TGTGCCAGCAGCTTAGCTCTGGCAGGGAACACTGAAGCTTTCTTT. The V gene is TRBV7-9, the J gene TRBJ1-1; no definite D call. This CDR3 region has 15 residues. V dropped 0 bases and J dropped 1 base, with 9 bases sitting between them. In germline, CDR1 is SEHNR, CDR2 FQNEAQ (reference sequence).